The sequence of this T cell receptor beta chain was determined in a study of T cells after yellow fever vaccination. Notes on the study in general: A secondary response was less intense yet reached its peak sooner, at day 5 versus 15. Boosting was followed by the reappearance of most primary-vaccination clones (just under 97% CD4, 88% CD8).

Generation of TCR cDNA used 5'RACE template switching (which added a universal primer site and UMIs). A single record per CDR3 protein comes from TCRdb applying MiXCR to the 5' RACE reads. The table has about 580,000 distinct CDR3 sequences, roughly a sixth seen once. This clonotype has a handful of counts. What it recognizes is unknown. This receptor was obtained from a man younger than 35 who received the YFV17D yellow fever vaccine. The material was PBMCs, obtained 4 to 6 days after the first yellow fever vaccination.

CDR3 DNA: TGCGCCAGCAGCCCCCTCCCGGATTCGAACACTGAAGCTTTCTTT. Its translation: CASSPLPDSNTEAFF. The V and J genes are TRBV5-1 and TRBJ1-1; D uncertain. The CDR3 covers 15 residues. The ends were cut back, 4 bases at V and 1 base at J, with 14 bases in the middle. The germline gives CDR1 SGHRS, CDR2 YFSETQ.